Detailed here is one T cell receptor beta chain. This entry comes from a study of control samples from healthy donors and cancer patients. CDR3 size: 15 residues. V gave up 5 bases and J gave up 5 bases; unmatched junction bases: 11. CDR1 is SGHVS and CDR2 is FNYEAQ in the germline V gene. TCRdb keeps only in-frame clones here, not all; method: immunoSEQ multiplex PCR. The sample lists 170,000 or so clones, 75% to 95% occurring once. Source material: blood. The clonotype was recovered from a woman aged 35 to 49 in good health. This chain joins TRBV7-6 and TRBJ2-7, with 8 bases aligning to TRBD2. The CDR3 spells CASSQAGGAVDEQYF. DNA of the CDR3: TGTGCCAGCAGCCAAGCCGGGGGGGCGGTGGACGAGCAGTACTTC.